The entry that follows covers one T cell receptor (beta chain) sequence. Repertoires were generated with immunoSEQ multiplex PCR, while TCRdb's copy carries only in-frame clones and drops some. The sample has about 190,000 clones, 65% to 85% seen once; the top ten hold 5.2%. Germline V lookup: CDR1 LGHNA, CDR2 YNFKEQ. The CDR3 spans 18 residues. J gave up 3 bases and V 4 bases, and 12 bases lay outside the gene matches. The data originate from a study of blood T cell repertoires in COVID-19. The overall study: Samples of COVID-19 (acute and convalescent) were obtained from the United States, Italy and Spain. PBMCs, B-cell-depleted T cells, or T cells were the source of the cDNA or gDNA that made up the material.

The sequence came from a woman aged 25-40 years with acute or convalescent COVID-19. The sequencing sample was made of peripheral blood. The J gene is TRBJ2-1, the V gene TRBV4-2; the match to TRBD2 covers 10 bases. The CDR3 nucleotides read TGTGCCAGCAGCCCGTACGACGGACTAGCGGACTACTACAATGAGCAGTTCTTC. It yields the protein CASSPYDGLADYYNEQFF.